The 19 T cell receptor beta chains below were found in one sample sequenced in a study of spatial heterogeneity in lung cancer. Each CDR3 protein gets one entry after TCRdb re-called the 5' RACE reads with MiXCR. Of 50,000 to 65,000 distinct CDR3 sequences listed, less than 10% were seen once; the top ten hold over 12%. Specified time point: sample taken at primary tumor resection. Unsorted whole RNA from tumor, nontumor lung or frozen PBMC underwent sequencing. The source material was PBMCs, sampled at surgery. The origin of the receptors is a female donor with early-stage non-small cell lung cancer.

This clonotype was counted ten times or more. The CDR3 DNA is TGCGCCAGCAGCTTAGGGCAGTCGAACACCGGGGAGCTGTTTTTT. Encoded protein: CASSLGQSNTGELFF. The J gene is TRBJ2-2, the V gene TRBV5-1; no firm D call. V was clipped by 2 bases and J by 0 bases, with 8 bases between them. This CDR3 has 15 residues. Germline V lookup: CDR1 SGHRS, CDR2 YFSETQ.

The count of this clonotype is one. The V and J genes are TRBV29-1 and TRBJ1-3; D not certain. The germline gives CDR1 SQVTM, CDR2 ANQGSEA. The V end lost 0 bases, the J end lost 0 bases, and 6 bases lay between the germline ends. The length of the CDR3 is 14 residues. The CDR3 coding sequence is TGCAGCGTTGAAGAGCACATCTCTGGAAACACCATATATTTT. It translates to CSVEEHISGNTIYF.

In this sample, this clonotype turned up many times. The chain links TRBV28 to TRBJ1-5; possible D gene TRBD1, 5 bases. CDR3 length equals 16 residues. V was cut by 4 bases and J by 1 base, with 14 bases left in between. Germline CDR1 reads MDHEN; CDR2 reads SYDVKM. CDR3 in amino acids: CASSSGVRGSNQPQHF. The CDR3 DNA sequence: TGTGCCAGCAGTTCCGGGGTGCGGGGGAGCAATCAGCCCCAGCATTTT. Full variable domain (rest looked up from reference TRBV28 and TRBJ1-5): DVKVTQSSRYLVKRTGEKVFLECVQDMDHENMFWYRQDPGLGLRLIYFSYDVKMKEKGDIPEGYSVSREKKERFSLILESASTNQTSMYLCASSSGVRGSNQPQHFGDGTRLSIL.

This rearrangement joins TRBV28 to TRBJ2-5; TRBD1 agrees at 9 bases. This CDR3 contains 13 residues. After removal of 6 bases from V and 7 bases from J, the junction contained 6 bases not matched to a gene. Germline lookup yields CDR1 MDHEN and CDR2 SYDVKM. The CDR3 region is CASSLGQGSTQYF. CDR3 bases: TGTGCCAGCAGCTTGGGACAGGGATCGACCCAGTACTTC.

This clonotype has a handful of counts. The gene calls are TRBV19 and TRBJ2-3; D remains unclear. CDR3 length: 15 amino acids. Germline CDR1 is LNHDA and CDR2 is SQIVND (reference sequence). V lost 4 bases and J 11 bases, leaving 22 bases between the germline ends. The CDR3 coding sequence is TGTGCCAGTAGTAGGCCTGGACCGTCCTCGATCGGGCAGTATTTT. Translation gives CASSRPGPSSIGQYF.

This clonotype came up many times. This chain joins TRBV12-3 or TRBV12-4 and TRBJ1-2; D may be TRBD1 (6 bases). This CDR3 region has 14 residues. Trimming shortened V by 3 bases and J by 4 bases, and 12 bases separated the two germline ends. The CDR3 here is CASSLAGEIYGYTF. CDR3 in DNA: TGTGCCAGCAGTTTGGCAGGGGAAATCTATGGCTACACCTTC.

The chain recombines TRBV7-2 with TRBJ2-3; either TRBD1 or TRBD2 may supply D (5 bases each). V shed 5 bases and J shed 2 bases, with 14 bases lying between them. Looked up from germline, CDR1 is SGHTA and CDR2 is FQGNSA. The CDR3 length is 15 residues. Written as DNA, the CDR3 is TGTGCCAGCAGCCTCGTGGGGACGGCCACAGATACGCAGTATTTT. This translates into CASSLVGTATDTQYF.

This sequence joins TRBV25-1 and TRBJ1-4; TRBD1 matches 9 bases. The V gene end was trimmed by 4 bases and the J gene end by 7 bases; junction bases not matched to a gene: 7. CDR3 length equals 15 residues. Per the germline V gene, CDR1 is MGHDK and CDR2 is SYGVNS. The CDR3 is CASSANRGHVEKLFF. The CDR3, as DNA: TGTGCCAGCAGTGCAAACAGGGGGCATGTTGAAAAACTGTTTTTT. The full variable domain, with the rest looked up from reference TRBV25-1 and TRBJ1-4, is EADIYQTPRYLVIGTGKKITLECSQTMGHDKMYWYQQDPGMELHLIHYSYGVNSTEKGDLSSESTVSRIRTEHFPLTLESARPSHTSQYLCASSANRGHVEKLFFGSGTQLSVL.

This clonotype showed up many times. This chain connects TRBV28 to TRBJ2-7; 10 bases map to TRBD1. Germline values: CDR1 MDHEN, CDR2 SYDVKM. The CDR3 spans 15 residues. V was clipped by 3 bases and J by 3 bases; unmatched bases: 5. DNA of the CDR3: TGTGCCAGCAGTTTTGGCGGACAGGGGGTCTACGAGCAGTACGTC. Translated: CASSFGGQGVYEQYV.

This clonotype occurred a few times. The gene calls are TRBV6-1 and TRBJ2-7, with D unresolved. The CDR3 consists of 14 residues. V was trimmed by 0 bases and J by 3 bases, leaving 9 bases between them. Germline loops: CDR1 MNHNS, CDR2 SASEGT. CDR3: CASSEARTGYEQYV. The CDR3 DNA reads TGTGCCAGCAGTGAAGCCCGTACCGGCTACGAGCAGTACGTC.

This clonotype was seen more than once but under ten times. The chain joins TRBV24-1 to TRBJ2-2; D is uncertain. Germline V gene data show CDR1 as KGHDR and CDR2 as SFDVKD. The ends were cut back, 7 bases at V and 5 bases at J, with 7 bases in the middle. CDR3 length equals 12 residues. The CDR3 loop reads CATSLGTGELFF. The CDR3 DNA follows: TGTGCCACCAGCCTCGGTACCGGGGAGCTGTTTTTT.

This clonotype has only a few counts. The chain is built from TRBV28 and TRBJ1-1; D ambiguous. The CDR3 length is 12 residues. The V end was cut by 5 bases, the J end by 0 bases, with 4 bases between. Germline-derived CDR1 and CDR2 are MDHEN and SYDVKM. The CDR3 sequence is CASSEMNTEAFF. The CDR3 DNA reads TGTGCCAGCAGTGAGATGAACACTGAAGCTTTCTTT. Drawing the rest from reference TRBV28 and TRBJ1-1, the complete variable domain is DVKVTQSSRYLVKRTGEKVFLECVQDMDHENMFWYRQDPGLGLRLIYFSYDVKMKEKGDIPEGYSVSREKKERFSLILESASTNQTSMYLCASSEMNTEAFFGQGTRLTVV.

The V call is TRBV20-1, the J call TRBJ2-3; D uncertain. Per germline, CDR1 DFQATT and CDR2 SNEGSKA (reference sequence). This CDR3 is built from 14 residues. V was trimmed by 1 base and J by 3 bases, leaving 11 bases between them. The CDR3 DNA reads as TGCAGTGCTAGAGGCCCGTATGGGACAGATACGCAGTATTTT. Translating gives CSARGPYGTDTQYF.

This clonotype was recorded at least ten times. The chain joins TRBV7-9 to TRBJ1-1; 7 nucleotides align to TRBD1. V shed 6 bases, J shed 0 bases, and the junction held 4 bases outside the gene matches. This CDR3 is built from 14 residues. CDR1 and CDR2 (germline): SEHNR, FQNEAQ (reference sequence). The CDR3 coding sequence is TGTGCCAGCAGTCCCGACAGGGTGAACACTGAAGCTTTCTTT. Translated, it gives CASSPDRVNTEAFF.

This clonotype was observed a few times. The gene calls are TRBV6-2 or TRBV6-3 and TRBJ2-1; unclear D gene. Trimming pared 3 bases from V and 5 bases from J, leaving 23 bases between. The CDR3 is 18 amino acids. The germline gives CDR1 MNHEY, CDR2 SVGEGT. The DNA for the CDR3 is TGTGCCAGCAGTTATCCTCCTCTCCTGCTTCAACCAAACAATGAGCAGTTCTTC. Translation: CASSYPPLLLQPNNEQFF.

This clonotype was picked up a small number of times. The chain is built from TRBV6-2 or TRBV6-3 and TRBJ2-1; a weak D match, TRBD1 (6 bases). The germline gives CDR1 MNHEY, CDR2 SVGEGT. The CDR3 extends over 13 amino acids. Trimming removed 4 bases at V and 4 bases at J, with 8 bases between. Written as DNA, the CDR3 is TGTGCCAGCAGTTTACAGGGTTACAATGAGCAGTTCTTC. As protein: CASSLQGYNEQFF.

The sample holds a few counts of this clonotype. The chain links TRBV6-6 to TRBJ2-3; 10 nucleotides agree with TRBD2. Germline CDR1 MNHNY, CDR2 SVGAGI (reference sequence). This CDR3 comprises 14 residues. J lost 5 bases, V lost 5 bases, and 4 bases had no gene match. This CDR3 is CASSSGGAIDTQYF. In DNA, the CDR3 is TGTGCCAGCAGTAGCGGGGGGGCCATAGATACGCAGTATTTT.

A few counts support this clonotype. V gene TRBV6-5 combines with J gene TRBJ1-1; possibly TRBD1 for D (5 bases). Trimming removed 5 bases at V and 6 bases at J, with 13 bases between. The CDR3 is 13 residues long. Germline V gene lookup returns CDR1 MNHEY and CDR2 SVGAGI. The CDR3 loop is CASSPGGVPEAFF. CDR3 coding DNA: TGTGCCAGCAGTCCCGGGGGAGTACCTGAAGCTTTCTTT.

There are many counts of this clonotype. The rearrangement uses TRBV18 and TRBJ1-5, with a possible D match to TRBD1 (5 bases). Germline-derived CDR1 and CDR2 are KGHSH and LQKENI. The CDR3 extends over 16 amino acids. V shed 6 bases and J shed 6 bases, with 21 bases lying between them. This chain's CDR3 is CASSPVPTPGGQPQHF. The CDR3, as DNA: TGTGCCAGCTCCCCTGTCCCGACTCCGGGGGGTCAGCCCCAGCATTTT. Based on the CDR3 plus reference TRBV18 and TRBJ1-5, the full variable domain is NAGVMQNPRHLVRRRGQEARLRCSPMKGHSHVYWYRQLPEEGLKFMVYLQKENIIDESGMPKERFSAEFPKEGPSILRIQQVVRGDSAAYFCASSPVPTPGGQPQHFGDGTRLSIL.